This T cell receptor (beta chain) was documented in a study of regulatory T cells in long-lasting Graves disease. For TCR beta, libraries came from iRepertoire HTBI primers and Arm-PCR of CDR3 regions. In the original workflow: Samples revealed around 56 TRBV and 14 TRBJ segments. TCRdb re-derived calls from the multiplex PCR reads in MiXCR, one entry per CDR3 protein. The V and J calls reflect TCRdb's pipeline rather than the authors' work. There are about 300,000 distinct CDR3 sequences in the sample; 18% occur only once, and less than 40% lies in the top ten. This clonotype appeared many times. Its antigen is not known. Stated time point: newly diagnosed GD, antithyroid drugs for less than 3 months. Making the TCR library involved RNA that had been extracted from PBMCs. Study-wide findings and caveats: Researchers reported studying only peripheral blood, not thyroid tissue. Segments TRBV28, TRBJ1-2 and TRBJ2-5 showed preferential usage in persistent disease. New patients shared fewer public clonotypes (roughly 1,000) than persistent patients did (roughly 2,600).

Germline CDR1 reads SGHDN; CDR2 reads FVKESK. V shed 5 bases and J 6 bases; nucleotides not matched to a gene: 6. CDR3 length: 15 amino acids. The receptor was derived from a female donor with Graves disease. The material was peripheral blood mononuclear cells (PBMCs), obtained at new diagnosis, from a patient treated with antithyroid drugs. J is TRBJ2-2 and V is TRBV14, with TRBD2 matching 10 bases. DNA for the CDR3: TGTGCCAGCAGCTCCAGACTAGCGGGTTCCGGGGAGCTGTTTTTT. It specifies CASSSRLAGSGELFF.